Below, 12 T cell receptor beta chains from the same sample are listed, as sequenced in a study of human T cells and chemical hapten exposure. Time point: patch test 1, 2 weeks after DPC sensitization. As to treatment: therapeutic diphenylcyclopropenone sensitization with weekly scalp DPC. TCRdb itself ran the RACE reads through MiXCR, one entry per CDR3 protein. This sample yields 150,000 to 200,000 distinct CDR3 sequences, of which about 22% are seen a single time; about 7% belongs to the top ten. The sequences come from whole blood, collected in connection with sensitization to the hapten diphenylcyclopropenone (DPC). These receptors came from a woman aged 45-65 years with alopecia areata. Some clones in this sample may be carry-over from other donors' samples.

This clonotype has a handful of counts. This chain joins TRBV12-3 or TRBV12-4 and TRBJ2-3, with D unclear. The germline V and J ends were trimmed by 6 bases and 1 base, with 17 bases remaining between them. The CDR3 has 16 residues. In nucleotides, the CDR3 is TGTGCCAGCAGCCAATGGACGTTCCGGGGCACAGATACGCAGTATTTT. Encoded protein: CASSQWTFRGTDTQYF.

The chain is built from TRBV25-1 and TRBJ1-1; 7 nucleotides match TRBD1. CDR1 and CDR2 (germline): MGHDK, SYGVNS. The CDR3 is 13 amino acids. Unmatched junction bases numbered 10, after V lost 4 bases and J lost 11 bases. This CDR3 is CASSVPGQAAAFF. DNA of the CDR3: TGTGCCAGCAGTGTCCCAGGACAGGCTGCGGCTTTCTTT. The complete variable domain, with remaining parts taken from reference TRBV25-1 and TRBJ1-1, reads EADIYQTPRYLVIGTGKKITLECSQTMGHDKMYWYQQDPGMELHLIHYSYGVNSTEKGDLSSESTVSRIRTEHFPLTLESARPSHTSQYLCASSVPGQAAAFFGQGTRLTVV.

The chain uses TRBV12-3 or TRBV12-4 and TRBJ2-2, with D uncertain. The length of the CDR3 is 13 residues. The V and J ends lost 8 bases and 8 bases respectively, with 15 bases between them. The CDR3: CASSRGAGGELFF. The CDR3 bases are TGTGCCAGCTCCCGAGGAGCTGGAGGGGAGCTGTTTTTT.

CDR3 loop: CSLKATASTDTQYF. In nucleotides, the CDR3 is TGCAGCCTAAAGGCGACAGCTAGCACAGATACGCAGTATTTT. The chain couples TRBV29-1 to TRBJ2-3, with a tentative D call TRBD1 (5 bases). The CDR3 runs 14 residues. Trimming stripped 8 bases from V and 0 bases from J, with 15 bases between. Germline V gives CDR1 SQVTM, CDR2 ANQGSEA.

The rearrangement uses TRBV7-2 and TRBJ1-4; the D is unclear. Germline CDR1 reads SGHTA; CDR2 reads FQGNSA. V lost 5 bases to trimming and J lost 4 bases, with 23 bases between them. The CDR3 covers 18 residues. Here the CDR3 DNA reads TGTGCCAGCAGCCCCCACCGCTACAACCTGGAAGATAATGAAAAACTGTTTTTT. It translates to CASSPHRYNLEDNEKLFF.

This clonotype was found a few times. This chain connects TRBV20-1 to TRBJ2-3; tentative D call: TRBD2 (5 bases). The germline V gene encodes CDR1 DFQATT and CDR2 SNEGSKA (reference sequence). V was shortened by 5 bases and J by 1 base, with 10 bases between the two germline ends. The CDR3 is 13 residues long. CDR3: CSAHSDRTDTQYF. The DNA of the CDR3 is TGCAGTGCTCATAGCGACCGCACAGATACGCAGTATTTT.

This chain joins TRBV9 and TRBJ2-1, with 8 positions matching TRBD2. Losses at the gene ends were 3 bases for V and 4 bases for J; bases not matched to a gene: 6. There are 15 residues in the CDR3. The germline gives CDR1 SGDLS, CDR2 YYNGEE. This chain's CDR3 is CASSGGLGNYNEQFF. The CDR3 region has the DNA TGTGCCAGCAGCGGGGGACTAGGGAATTACAATGAGCAGTTCTTC.

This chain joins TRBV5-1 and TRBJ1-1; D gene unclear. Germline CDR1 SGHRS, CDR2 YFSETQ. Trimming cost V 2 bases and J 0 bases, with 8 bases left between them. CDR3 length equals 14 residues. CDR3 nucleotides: TGCGCCAGCAGCTTACAAGACATGAACACTGAAGCTTTCTTT. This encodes CASSLQDMNTEAFF.

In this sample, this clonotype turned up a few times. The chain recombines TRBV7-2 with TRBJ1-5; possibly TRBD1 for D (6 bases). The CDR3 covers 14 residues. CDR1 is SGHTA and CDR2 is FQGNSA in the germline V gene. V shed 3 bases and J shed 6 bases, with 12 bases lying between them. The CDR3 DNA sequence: TGTGCCAGCAGCTTTCGGGGGGCCGGTCAGCCCCAGCATTTT. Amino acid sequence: CASSFRGAGQPQHF.

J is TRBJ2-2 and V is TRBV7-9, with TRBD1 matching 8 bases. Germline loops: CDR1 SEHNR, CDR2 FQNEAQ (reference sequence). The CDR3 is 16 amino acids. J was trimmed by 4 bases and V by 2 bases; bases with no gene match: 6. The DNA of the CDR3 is TGTGCCAGCAGCTTATATCGGACAGGGCTCACCGGGGAGCTGTTTTTT. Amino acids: CASSLYRTGLTGELFF.

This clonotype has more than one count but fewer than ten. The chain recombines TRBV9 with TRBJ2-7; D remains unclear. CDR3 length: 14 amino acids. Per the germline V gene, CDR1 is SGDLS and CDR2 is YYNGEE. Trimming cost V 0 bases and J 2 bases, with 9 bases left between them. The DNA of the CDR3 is TGTGCCAGCAGCGTAGCCATTGGTGCCTACGAGCAGTACTTC. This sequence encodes CASSVAIGAYEQYF.

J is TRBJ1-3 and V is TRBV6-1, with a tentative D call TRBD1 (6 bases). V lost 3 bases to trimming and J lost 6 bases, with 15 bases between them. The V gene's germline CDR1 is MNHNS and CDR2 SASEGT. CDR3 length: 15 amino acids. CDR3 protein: CASSDLGGRENTIYF. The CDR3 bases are TGTGCCAGCAGTGATCTTGGGGGCAGAGAAAACACCATATATTTT.